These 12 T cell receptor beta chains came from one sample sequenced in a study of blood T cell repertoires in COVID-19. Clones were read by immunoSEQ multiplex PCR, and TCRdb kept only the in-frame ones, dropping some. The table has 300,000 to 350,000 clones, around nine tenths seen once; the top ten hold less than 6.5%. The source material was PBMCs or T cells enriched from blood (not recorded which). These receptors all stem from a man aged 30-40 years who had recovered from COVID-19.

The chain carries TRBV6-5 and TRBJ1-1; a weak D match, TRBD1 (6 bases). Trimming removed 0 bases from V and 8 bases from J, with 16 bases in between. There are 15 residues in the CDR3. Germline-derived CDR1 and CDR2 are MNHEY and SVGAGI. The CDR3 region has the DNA TGTGCCAGCAGTTACTCGATGGACAGCCCAACCGAAGCTTTCTTT. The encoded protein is CASSYSMDSPTEAFF.

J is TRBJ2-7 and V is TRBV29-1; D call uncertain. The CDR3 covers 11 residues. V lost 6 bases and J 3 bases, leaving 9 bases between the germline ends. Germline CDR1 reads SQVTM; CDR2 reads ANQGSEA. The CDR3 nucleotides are TGCAGCGTCGAGCAGGACTACGAGCAGTACTTC. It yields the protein CSVEQDYEQYF.

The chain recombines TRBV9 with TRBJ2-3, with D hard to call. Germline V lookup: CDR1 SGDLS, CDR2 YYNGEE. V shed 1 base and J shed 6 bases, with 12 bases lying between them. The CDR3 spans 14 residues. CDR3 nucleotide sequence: TGTGCCAGCAGCGTATCAGGCAAGATGGATACGCAGTATTTT. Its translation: CASSVSGKMDTQYF.

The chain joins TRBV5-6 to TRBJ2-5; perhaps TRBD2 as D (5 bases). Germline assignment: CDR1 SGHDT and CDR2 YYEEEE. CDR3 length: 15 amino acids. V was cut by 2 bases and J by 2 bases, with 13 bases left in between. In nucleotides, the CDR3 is TGTGCCAGCAGCTTTTTAATCCAGCGGCAAGAGACCCAGTACTTC. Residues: CASSFLIQRQETQYF.

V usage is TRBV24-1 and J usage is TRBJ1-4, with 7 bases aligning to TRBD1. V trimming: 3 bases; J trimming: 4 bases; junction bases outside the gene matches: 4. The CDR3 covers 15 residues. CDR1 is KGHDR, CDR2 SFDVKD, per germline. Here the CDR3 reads CATSDPGTDNEKLFF. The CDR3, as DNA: TGTGCCACCAGTGATCCCGGGACAGATAATGAAAAACTGTTTTTT.

The CDR3 protein is CASTLGVYVSTGELFF. For the CDR3, the DNA is TGTGCCAGCACCCTCGGGGTGTATGTAAGCACCGGGGAGCTGTTTTTT. The J gene is TRBJ2-2, the V gene TRBV28, with TRBD2 as a possible D gene (5 bases). V was trimmed by 7 bases and J by 4 bases, leaving 19 bases between them. CDR1 is MDHEN and CDR2 is SYDVKM in the germline V gene. This CDR3 region has 16 residues.

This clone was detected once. The CDR3, as DNA: TGTGCCAGCAAACAAAGGAACAGAGACCTCTATGGCTACACCTTC. Its protein product is CASKQRNRDLYGYTF. The J gene is TRBJ1-2, the V gene TRBV2; the D is unclear. The CDR3 runs 15 residues. V dropped 7 bases and J dropped 4 bases, with 19 bases sitting between them. Germline CDR1 is SNHLY and CDR2 is FYNNEI. The variable domain in full, completed from reference TRBV2 and TRBJ1-2, reads EPEVTQTPSHQVTQMGQEVILRCVPISNHLYFYWYRQILGQKVEFLVSFYNNEISEKSEIFDDQFSVERPDGSNFTLKIRSTKLEDSAMYFCASKQRNRDLYGYTFGSGTRLTVV.

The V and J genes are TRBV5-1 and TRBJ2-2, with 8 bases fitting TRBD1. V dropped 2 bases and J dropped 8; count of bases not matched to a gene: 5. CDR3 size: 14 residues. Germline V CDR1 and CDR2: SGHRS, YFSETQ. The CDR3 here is CASSLQGGVGELFF. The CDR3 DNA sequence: TGCGCCAGCAGCTTACAGGGGGGCGTTGGGGAGCTGTTTTTT.

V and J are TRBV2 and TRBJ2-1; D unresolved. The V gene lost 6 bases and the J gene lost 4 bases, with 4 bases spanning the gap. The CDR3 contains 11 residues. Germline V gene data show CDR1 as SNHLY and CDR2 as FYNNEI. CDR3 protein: CASRYYNEQFF. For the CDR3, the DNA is TGTGCCAGCAGGTATTACAATGAGCAGTTCTTC. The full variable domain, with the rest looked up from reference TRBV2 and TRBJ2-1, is EPEVTQTPSHQVTQMGQEVILRCVPISNHLYFYWYRQILGQKVEFLVSFYNNEISEKSEIFDDQFSVERPDGSNFTLKIRSTKLEDSAMYFCASRYYNEQFFGPGTRLTVL.

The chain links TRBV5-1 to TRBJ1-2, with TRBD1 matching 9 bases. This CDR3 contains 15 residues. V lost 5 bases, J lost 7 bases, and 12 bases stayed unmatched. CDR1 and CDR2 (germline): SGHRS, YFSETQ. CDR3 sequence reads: CASRPNTGGAFGYTF. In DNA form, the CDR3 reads TGCGCCAGCAGACCCAATACAGGGGGCGCTTTTGGCTACACCTTC.

The CDR3 region is CASSQAAQGGWSPLHF. As DNA, the CDR3 is TGTGCCAGCAGCCAAGCCGCTCAGGGTGGCTGGTCACCCCTCCACTTT. The chain joins TRBV3-1 (or the pseudogene TRBV3-2) to TRBJ1-6; a possible D gene is TRBD1 (5 bases). Germline values: CDR1 LGHDT, CDR2 YNNKEL (reference sequence). Trimming took 1 base from V and 10 from J, leaving 17 bases between them. The CDR3 sequence is 16 residues long.

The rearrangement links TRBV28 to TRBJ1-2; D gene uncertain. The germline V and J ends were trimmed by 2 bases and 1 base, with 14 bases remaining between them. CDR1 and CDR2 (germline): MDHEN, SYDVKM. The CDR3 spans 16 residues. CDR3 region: CASSLIQFSDNYGYTF. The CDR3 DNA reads TGTGCCAGCAGTTTAATACAGTTCTCGGATAACTATGGCTACACCTTC.